Listed below are T cell receptor beta chains from one sample, sequenced in a study of blood T cell repertoires in COVID-19. Generated by immunoSEQ multiplex PCR, the TCRdb table keeps only in-frame clones and is missing some. Here the sample spans fewer than 250,000 clones, 65% to 90% being singletons. Sequencing was done on a sample of PBMCs or T cells enriched from blood (not recorded which). Every receptor here comes from a woman aged 45-65 years with acute COVID-19. The CDR3 runs from the conserved cysteine through the conserved F or W. Fields, in order: V gene, J gene, clone size, D gene, CDR3 DNA, CDR3 protein. D genes are given only for firm matches. A row's size may be missing; if present it is once, few, many or a size class.

v_call: TRBV11-3
j_call: TRBJ1-1
clone_size: -
d_call: -
cdr3_nt: TGTGCCAGCAGCCCCCGACAGGACACTGAAGCTTTCTTT
cdr3_aa: CASSPRQDTEAFF

v_call: TRBV19
j_call: TRBJ2-2
clone_size: -
d_call: -
cdr3_nt: TGTGCCAGTAGCGGGACATTTTACACCGGGGAGCTGTTTTTT
cdr3_aa: CASSGTFYTGELFF

v_call: TRBV5-5
j_call: TRBJ1-6
clone_size: -
d_call: -
cdr3_nt: TGTGCCAGCAGCTTGGAACAGGGAACTAATTCACCCCTCCACTTT
cdr3_aa: CASSLEQGTNSPLHF

v_call: TRBV6-5
j_call: TRBJ1-1
clone_size: -
d_call: -
cdr3_nt: TGTGCCAGCAGTTACCGCCGGTACGGGGACATAGACTCGGCTTTCTTT
cdr3_aa: CASSYRRYGDIDSAFF

v_call: TRBV7-2
j_call: TRBJ2-3
clone_size: -
d_call: -
cdr3_nt: TGTGCCAGCAGCTTAAGGGCGGGGGCAGCTTCTAGCACAGATACGCAGTATTTT
cdr3_aa: CASSLRAGAASSTDTQYF

v_call: TRBV7-2
j_call: TRBJ2-1
clone_size: -
d_call: TRBD1
cdr3_nt: TGTGCCAGCAGCCGGTCGGGACAGGGTACAAGCTCCTACAATGAGCAGTTCTTC
cdr3_aa: CASSRSGQGTSSYNEQFF

v_call: TRBV29-1
j_call: TRBJ2-1
clone_size: -
d_call: -
cdr3_nt: TGCAGCGTTGAGGTAGCGGGCAGGGGTAGGGATGAGCAGTTCTTC
cdr3_aa: CSVEVAGRGRDEQFF

v_call: TRBV6-5
j_call: TRBJ2-1
clone_size: -
d_call: TRBD1
cdr3_nt: TGTGCCAGCAGACACAGGGGGTCTAGGAATGAGCAGTTCTTC
cdr3_aa: CASRHRGSRNEQFF

v_call: TRBV6-6
j_call: TRBJ1-2
clone_size: -
d_call: TRBD1
cdr3_nt: TGTGCCAGCATTACAGGGGGCGCCCGGTATGGCTACACCTTC
cdr3_aa: CASITGGARYGYTF

v_call: TRBV25-1
j_call: TRBJ2-2
clone_size: -
d_call: TRBD2
cdr3_nt: TGTGCCAGCAGTGGAGCAGCGGGGTTCGACACCGGGGAGCTGTTTTTT
cdr3_aa: CASSGAAGFDTGELFF

v_call: TRBV10-3
j_call: TRBJ2-5
clone_size: -
d_call: -
cdr3_nt: TGTGCCATCAGTGAGTCCCGGAGGGAGACCCAGTACTTC
cdr3_aa: CAISESRRETQYF

v_call: TRBV6-2/TRBV6-3
j_call: TRBJ1-2
clone_size: -
d_call: -
cdr3_nt: TGTGCCAGCAGTTACGCCGGCAGGACTAACTATGGCTACACCTTC
cdr3_aa: CASSYAGRTNYGYTF

v_call: TRBV27
j_call: TRBJ1-2
clone_size: -
d_call: -
cdr3_nt: TGTGCCAGCAGTTCCCCTGGCGGAATACCAATCTATGGCTACACCTTC
cdr3_aa: CASSSPGGIPIYGYTF

v_call: TRBV9
j_call: TRBJ2-3
clone_size: -
d_call: TRBD2
cdr3_nt: TGTGCCAGCAGCGTAGCAACGGGGGGATTCACAGATACGCAGTATTTT
cdr3_aa: CASSVATGGFTDTQYF

v_call: TRBV10-1
j_call: TRBJ1-1
clone_size: -
d_call: -
cdr3_nt: TGCGCCAGTCCGCCCTCGGGACAACTGAACACTGAAGCTTTCTTT
cdr3_aa: CASPPSGQLNTEAFF

v_call: TRBV30
j_call: TRBJ1-5
clone_size: -
d_call: -
cdr3_nt: TGTGCCTGGAGTGGGGCGGGAGGGGGTCAGCCCCAGCATTTT
cdr3_aa: CAWSGAGGGQPQHF

v_call: TRBV29-1
j_call: TRBJ1-1
clone_size: -
d_call: -
cdr3_nt: TGCAGCGTTGAACCAGGGAACACTGAAGCTTTCTTT
cdr3_aa: CSVEPGNTEAFF

v_call: TRBV6-2/TRBV6-3
j_call: TRBJ2-1
clone_size: -
d_call: TRBD2
cdr3_nt: TGTGCCAGCAGTGCACTAGCGGGGGGCGGGGATGAGCAGTTCTTC
cdr3_aa: CASSALAGGGDEQFF

v_call: TRBV13
j_call: TRBJ2-3
clone_size: -
d_call: TRBD1
cdr3_nt: TGTGCCAGCAGCTTAGCTGGGACAGGGGAGTATTTT
cdr3_aa: CASSLAGTGEYF

v_call: TRBV6-2/TRBV6-3
j_call: TRBJ1-1
clone_size: -
d_call: -
cdr3_nt: TGTGCCAGCAGTTACCGGGTGAACACTGAAGCTTTCTTT
cdr3_aa: CASSYRVNTEAFF

v_call: TRBV7-8
j_call: TRBJ1-1
clone_size: -
d_call: -
cdr3_nt: TGTGCCAGCAGCTTATATCCGACAGAACCGAACACTGAAGCTTTCTTT
cdr3_aa: CASSLYPTEPNTEAFF

v_call: TRBV6-5
j_call: TRBJ1-1
clone_size: -
d_call: -
cdr3_nt: TGTGCCAGCAGGCCCTGGGAGAGCACTGAAGCTTTCTTT
cdr3_aa: CASRPWESTEAFF

v_call: TRBV5-6
j_call: TRBJ2-1
clone_size: -
d_call: -
cdr3_nt: TGTGCCAGCAGAAGACAGGGAGGCTACAATGAGCAGTTCTTC
cdr3_aa: CASRRQGGYNEQFF

v_call: TRBV19
j_call: TRBJ2-2
clone_size: -
d_call: TRBD1
cdr3_nt: TGTGCCAGTAGTCCCCCCAGGGGGCGACCCGGGGAGCTGTTTTTT
cdr3_aa: CASSPPRGRPGELFF

v_call: TRBV5-6
j_call: TRBJ1-2
clone_size: -
d_call: -
cdr3_nt: TGTGCCAGCAGCTTGGTTCAGGGCAGCGGCTACACCTTC
cdr3_aa: CASSLVQGSGYTF

v_call: TRBV4-3
j_call: TRBJ1-2
clone_size: -
d_call: TRBD1
cdr3_nt: TGCGCCAGCAGCCAGGCAGCCACGACAGGGAACTATGGCTACACCTTC
cdr3_aa: CASSQAATTGNYGYTF

v_call: TRBV5-1
j_call: TRBJ1-1
clone_size: -
d_call: -
cdr3_nt: TGCGCCAGCAGCTTGGTATCGTATGGGCAGAGTCTTGAAGCTTTCTTT
cdr3_aa: CASSLVSYGQSLEAFF

v_call: TRBV6-1
j_call: TRBJ2-5
clone_size: -
d_call: TRBD2
cdr3_nt: TGTGCCAGCAGTGAGCGAGGACTAGCAAGGGTCAAGGAGACCCAGTACTTC
cdr3_aa: CASSERGLARVKETQYF

v_call: TRBV2
j_call: TRBJ1-1
clone_size: -
d_call: -
cdr3_nt: TGTGCCAGCATTCGAAGGGGCACTGAAGCTTTCTTT
cdr3_aa: CASIRRGTEAFF

v_call: TRBV20-1
j_call: TRBJ1-1
clone_size: -
d_call: TRBD1
cdr3_nt: TGCAGTGCTAGTTACGGCACAGGGGTCACTGAAGCTTTCTTT
cdr3_aa: CSASYGTGVTEAFF

v_call: TRBV6-5
j_call: TRBJ1-1
clone_size: -
d_call: -
cdr3_nt: TGTGCCAGCAGTTACGCCGACAGGAACACTGAAGCTTTCTTT
cdr3_aa: CASSYADRNTEAFF

v_call: TRBV5-1
j_call: TRBJ2-3
clone_size: -
d_call: -
cdr3_nt: TGCGCCAGCAGACCCAGCGGGCCTGCCACAGATACGCAGTATTTT
cdr3_aa: CASRPSGPATDTQYF

v_call: TRBV7-8
j_call: TRBJ2-1
clone_size: -
d_call: TRBD2
cdr3_nt: TGTGCCAGCAGCGCTCCTAGCGGGGGCCCCTTACGTGAGCAGTTCTTC
cdr3_aa: CASSAPSGGPLREQFF

v_call: TRBV7-2
j_call: TRBJ1-4
clone_size: -
d_call: -
cdr3_nt: TGTGCCAGCAGCTTAGGACAGACCGCAACTAATGAAAAACTGTTTTTT
cdr3_aa: CASSLGQTATNEKLFF

v_call: TRBV7-8
j_call: TRBJ1-5
clone_size: -
d_call: TRBD1
cdr3_nt: TGTGCCAGCAGCTCCAGCCCTACAGGGGGTGGCAATCAGCCCCAGCATTTT
cdr3_aa: CASSSSPTGGGNQPQHF

v_call: TRBV5-1
j_call: TRBJ2-5
clone_size: -
d_call: TRBD2
cdr3_nt: TGCGCCAGCAGCCCGACTAGCGGGGAAGAGACCCAGTACTTC
cdr3_aa: CASSPTSGEETQYF

v_call: TRBV4-1
j_call: TRBJ2-4
clone_size: -
d_call: TRBD2
cdr3_nt: TGCGCCAGCAGCCAAGATCGGGGAGGGCCGGTCAAAAACATTCAGTACTTC
cdr3_aa: CASSQDRGGPVKNIQYF

v_call: TRBV19
j_call: TRBJ2-5
clone_size: once
d_call: -
cdr3_nt: TGTGCCAGTAGTATAGAGGACAATGGAAAGACCCAGTACTTC
cdr3_aa: CASSIEDNGKTQYF

v_call: TRBV6-5
j_call: TRBJ2-1
clone_size: -
d_call: TRBD1
cdr3_nt: TGTGCCAGCGGACAGGCAATAGGAAATGAGCAGTTCTTC
cdr3_aa: CASGQAIGNEQFF

v_call: TRBV6-2/TRBV6-3
j_call: TRBJ2-2
clone_size: -
d_call: -
cdr3_nt: TGTGCCAGCAGTTACAGCAGGATCAACACCGGGGAGCTGTTTTTT
cdr3_aa: CASSYSRINTGELFF

v_call: TRBV10-3
j_call: TRBJ2-3
clone_size: -
d_call: TRBD1
cdr3_nt: TGTGCCATCAGACCGGGACAGGGAAGGGCAGATACGCAGTATTTT
cdr3_aa: CAIRPGQGRADTQYF

v_call: TRBV11-2
j_call: TRBJ1-3
clone_size: once
d_call: -
cdr3_nt: TGTGCCAGCAGCACACAGACAGGAAACACCATATATTTT
cdr3_aa: CASSTQTGNTIYF

v_call: TRBV18
j_call: TRBJ1-2
clone_size: -
d_call: TRBD1
cdr3_nt: TGTGCCAGCTCATCGATACAGGGGGTTAATTGGGATAACTATGGCTACACCTTC
cdr3_aa: CASSSIQGVNWDNYGYTF

v_call: TRBV13
j_call: TRBJ1-2
clone_size: -
d_call: -
cdr3_nt: TGTGCCAGCAGCTTGGGGCAGAATTTGAACTATGGCTACACCTTC
cdr3_aa: CASSLGQNLNYGYTF

v_call: TRBV6-5
j_call: TRBJ1-2
clone_size: -
d_call: TRBD1
cdr3_nt: TGTGCCAGCAGTCCCGGACAGGGAGTCTATGGCTACACCTTC
cdr3_aa: CASSPGQGVYGYTF

v_call: TRBV19
j_call: TRBJ2-1
clone_size: -
d_call: TRBD1
cdr3_nt: TGTGCCAGTAGTATCCCCGACAGGGGTTCGTACAATGAGCAGTTCTTC
cdr3_aa: CASSIPDRGSYNEQFF

v_call: TRBV7-2
j_call: TRBJ1-3
clone_size: -
d_call: -
cdr3_nt: TGTGCCAGCAGCTTAACCACAGGCTGGGGAAACACCATATATTTT
cdr3_aa: CASSLTTGWGNTIYF

v_call: TRBV5-6
j_call: TRBJ1-3
clone_size: few
d_call: -
cdr3_nt: TGTGCCAGCAGCTTGCTGGGGCCTGGAAACACCATATATTTT
cdr3_aa: CASSLLGPGNTIYF

v_call: TRBV4-3
j_call: TRBJ1-4
clone_size: -
d_call: TRBD1
cdr3_nt: TGCGCCAGCAGCCATGTATGGGACAGGGGCCGTGAAAAACTGTTTTTT
cdr3_aa: CASSHVWDRGREKLFF

v_call: TRBV3-1/TRBV3-2
j_call: TRBJ2-1
clone_size: -
d_call: -
cdr3_nt: TGTGCCAGCAGCTCACCTTGGGGGGATGAGCAGTTCTTC
cdr3_aa: CASSSPWGDEQFF

v_call: TRBV4-3
j_call: TRBJ2-1
clone_size: -
d_call: -
cdr3_nt: TGCGCCAGCAGCCCCGGGGGGACACCTTACAATGAGCAGTTCTTC
cdr3_aa: CASSPGGTPYNEQFF

v_call: TRBV19
j_call: TRBJ1-2
clone_size: -
d_call: -
cdr3_nt: TGTGCCAGTAGAAGAGAATCGACTTCTACTAACTATGGCTACACCTTC
cdr3_aa: CASRRESTSTNYGYTF

v_call: TRBV5-1
j_call: TRBJ1-4
clone_size: -
d_call: TRBD1
cdr3_nt: TGCGCCAGCAGCTCACAGGGGGCGGATGAAAAACTGTTTTTT
cdr3_aa: CASSSQGADEKLFF

v_call: TRBV30
j_call: TRBJ1-3
clone_size: -
d_call: -
cdr3_nt: TGTGCCTGTATCACGGCAGGGTATAGTGGAAACACCATATATTTT
cdr3_aa: CACITAGYSGNTIYF

v_call: TRBV24-1
j_call: TRBJ2-1
clone_size: -
d_call: -
cdr3_nt: TGTGCCACCAGTGACGGCGGAGCTAAGACCTACAATGAGCAGTTCTTC
cdr3_aa: CATSDGGAKTYNEQFF

v_call: TRBV30
j_call: TRBJ1-5
clone_size: once
d_call: -
cdr3_nt: TGTGCCTGGAGTGGACAGAGCTATCAGCCCCAGCATTTT
cdr3_aa: CAWSGQSYQPQHF

v_call: TRBV5-6
j_call: TRBJ1-2
clone_size: -
d_call: -
cdr3_nt: TGTGCCAGCAGCTTGCAGGGCCAAAGGGGCTACACCTTC
cdr3_aa: CASSLQGQRGYTF

v_call: TRBV6-5
j_call: TRBJ2-5
clone_size: few
d_call: TRBD2
cdr3_nt: TGTGCCAGCAGCCGAGGACTAGGAGAGACCCAGTACTTC
cdr3_aa: CASSRGLGETQYF

v_call: TRBV29-1
j_call: TRBJ1-2
clone_size: few
d_call: -
cdr3_nt: TGCAGCTCTCAAGGGGGGGACGGCTACACCTTC
cdr3_aa: CSSQGGDGYTF